This TCR beta chain is from a study of blood T cell repertoires in COVID-19. This clone was recorded a few times. Authors' analysis steps: Estimation of nucleated cell counts relied on the amplification of reference gene primers. The assay was immunoSEQ multiplex PCR, and TCRdb's table has in-frame clones only and misses some. Clonal size and the V and J genes are those of that table, whereas D and trimming came from the DNA. The sample shows about 300,000 clones, approximately 84% of them seen only once. This TCR was sampled from a human donor with COVID-19, enrolled during active disease. The donor label of this sample is uncertain. Input material: peripheral blood.

The DNA for the CDR3 is TGTGCCAGCAGCTTCGGGATGAACACTGAAGCTTTCTTT. Encoded protein: CASSFGMNTEAFF. The chain is built from TRBV7-2 and TRBJ1-1; D gene ambiguous. V lost 3 bases and J lost 0, with 5 bases in between. The CDR3 has 13 amino acids. Germline values: CDR1 SGHTA, CDR2 FQGNSA.